These 3 T cell receptor beta chains came from one sample sequenced in a study of CD8+CD57+ T cells in acquired aplastic anemia. Profiling that covered TCR beta VDJ and CDR3 relied on genomic DNA as its template. Using its own MiXCR run on the reads, TCRdb lists one record per CDR3 protein. The data contain about 220,000 distinct CDR3 sequences, approximately 35% of them singletons. Sequencing was performed on sorted CD4+, CD8+, or CD8+CD57+ T cells (not recorded which) from PBMCs. All receptors derive from a human donor in good health, serving as a control.

This sequence joins TRBV24-1 and TRBJ1-1; D is undetermined. The CDR3 loop spans 14 amino acids. Germline V gene data show CDR1 as KGHDR and CDR2 as SFDVKD. V was shortened by 0 bases and J by 1 base, with 5 bases between the two germline ends. CDR3 sequence (DNA): TGTGCCACCAGTGATTTGGAATCGAACACTGAAGCTTTCTTT. This codes for CATSDLESNTEAFF.

This clonotype was detected many times. The CDR3 DNA reads as TGTGCCAGCAGCCAAGGGACTAGCTATGAGCAGTTCTTC. It yields the protein CASSQGTSYEQFF. This sequence joins TRBV7-2 and TRBJ2-1; TRBD2 matches at 9 bases. Germline CDR1 and CDR2: SGHTA and FQGNSA. The CDR3 has 13 amino acids. With V trimmed by 5 bases and J by 8 bases, 4 bases remained unmatched. The full variable domain, rest sourced from reference TRBV7-2 and TRBJ2-1, is GAGVSQSPSNKVTEKGKDVELRCDPISGHTALYWYRQSLGQGLEFLIYFQGNSAPDKSGLPSDRFSAERTGGSVSTLTIQRTQQEDSAVYLCASSQGTSYEQFFGPGTRLTVL.

The CDR3 DNA sequence: TGTGCCAGCAGCTTAGGGGACACCTTGTACGAGCAGTACTTC. This translates into CASSLGDTLYEQYF. The rearrangement uses TRBV7-8 and TRBJ2-7; D may be TRBD1 (6 bases). The length of the CDR3 is 14 residues. Trimming shortened V by 1 base and J by 4 bases, and 11 bases separated the two germline ends. Germline-derived CDR1 and CDR2 are SGHVS and FQNEAQ.